A selection of T cell receptor beta chains follows, all from one sample in a study of tissue T cells after allogeneic stem cell transplantation. Sequencing was performed with immunoSEQ multiplex PCR; in TCRdb, only in-frame clones are kept and a portion is missing. The table records roughly 25,000 clones, around 90% of them present only once. This material consisted of blood, taken before transplantation. The receptors here all came from an older male donor who later had graft-versus-host disease after an allogeneic stem cell transplant. The CDR3 runs from the conserved cysteine through the conserved F or W. The D gene is left open where the match is weak. Clone size is given for some rows only: seen once, a few or many times, or a class if the clone is expanded.

d_call,v_call,j_call,clone_size,cdr3_nt,cdr3_aa
NA,TRBV6-5,TRBJ1-4,few,TGTGCCAGCAGTTACCCCCTCGGTGCAACTAATGAAAAACTGTTTTTT,CASSYPLGATNEKLFF
NA,TRBV19,TRBJ2-3,once,TGTGCCAGTAGTGAGGGGAAGCGTAGGGGGGCGGATACGCAGTATTTT,CASSEGKRRGADTQYF
NA,TRBV12-3/TRBV12-4,TRBJ1-1,NA,TGTGCCAGCAGCCAAACCCCCACTGAAGCTTTCTTT,CASSQTPTEAFF
NA,TRBV5-1,TRBJ1-6,NA,TGCGCCAGCAGCCCGCGCCCGGACGGGTACTCCTATAATTCACCCCTCCACTTT,CASSPRPDGYSYNSPLHF
NA,TRBV3-1/TRBV3-2,TRBJ2-7,NA,TGTGCCAGCAGCCCCGGGACACCTTACGAGCAGTACTTC,CASSPGTPYEQYF
NA,TRBV6-2/TRBV6-3,TRBJ2-7,NA,TGTGCCAGCAGTTACTCGGACAGGGAGGGTCACTACGAGCAGTACTTC,CASSYSDREGHYEQYF
TRBD2,TRBV28,TRBJ2-2,NA,TGTGCCAGCAGTATCCCGGGACTAGCGGGGCGCACCGGGGAGCTGTTTTTT,CASSIPGLAGRTGELFF
TRBD1,TRBV5-6,TRBJ2-5,NA,TGTGCCAGCAGCTTGTCCCCACAGGGGCGGGAGACCCAGTACTTC,CASSLSPQGRETQYF
NA,TRBV18,TRBJ1-1,NA,TGTGCCAGCTCACCCCCTGGGGGGGTTCGTGGTGAAGCTTTCTTT,CASSPPGGVRGEAFF
NA,TRBV11-3,TRBJ2-3,NA,TGTGCCAGCAGCTCGGAGGCAGATACGCAGTATTTT,CASSSEADTQYF
NA,TRBV5-1,TRBJ1-1,NA,TGCGCCAGCAGCTTGCTCTCTAGCATGAACACTGAAGCTTTCTTT,CASSLLSSMNTEAFF
NA,TRBV5-1,TRBJ2-5,NA,TGCGCCAGCAGCGGAACTACTCAAGAGACCCAGTACTTC,CASSGTTQETQYF
TRBD2,TRBV7-6,TRBJ2-1,NA,TGTGCCAGCAGCTTAGTTGAGACAACCGGGACTAGCGGGACCAATGAGCAGTTCTTC,CASSLVETTGTSGTNEQFF
NA,TRBV5-5,TRBJ2-2,NA,TGTGCCAGCGCCCGAGTCGACACCGGGGAGCTGTTTTTT,CASARVDTGELFF